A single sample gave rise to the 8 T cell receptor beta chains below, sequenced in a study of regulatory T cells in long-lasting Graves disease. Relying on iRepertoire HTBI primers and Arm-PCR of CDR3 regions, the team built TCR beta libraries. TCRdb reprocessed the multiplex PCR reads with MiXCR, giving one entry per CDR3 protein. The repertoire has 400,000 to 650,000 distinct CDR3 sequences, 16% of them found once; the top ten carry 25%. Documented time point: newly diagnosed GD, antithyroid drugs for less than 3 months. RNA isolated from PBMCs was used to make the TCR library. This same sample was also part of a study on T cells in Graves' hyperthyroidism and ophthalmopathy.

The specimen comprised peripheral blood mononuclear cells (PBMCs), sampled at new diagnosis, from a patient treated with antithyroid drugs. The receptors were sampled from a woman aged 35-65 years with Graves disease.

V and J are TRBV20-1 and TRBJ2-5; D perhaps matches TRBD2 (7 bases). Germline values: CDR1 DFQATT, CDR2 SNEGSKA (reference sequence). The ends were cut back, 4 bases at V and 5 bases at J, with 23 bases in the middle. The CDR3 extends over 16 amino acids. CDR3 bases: TGCAGTGCTACCTGGGGGCTGGGAGGGTCCGGGGAGACCCAGTACTTC. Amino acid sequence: CSATWGLGGSGETQYF.

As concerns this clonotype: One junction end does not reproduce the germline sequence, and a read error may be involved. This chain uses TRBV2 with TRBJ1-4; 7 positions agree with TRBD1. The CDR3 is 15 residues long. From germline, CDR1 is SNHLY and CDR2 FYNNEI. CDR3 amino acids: CASTSQGTVAEKLVF. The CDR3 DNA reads TGTGCCAGCACCTCACAGGGGACTGTCGCTGAAAAACTGGTTTTT.

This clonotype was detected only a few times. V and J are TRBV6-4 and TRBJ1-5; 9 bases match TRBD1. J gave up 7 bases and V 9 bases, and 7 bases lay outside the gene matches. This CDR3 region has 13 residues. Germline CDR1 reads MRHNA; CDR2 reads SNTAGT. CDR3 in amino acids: CARNYRGPQPQHF. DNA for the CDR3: TGTGCCAGAAACTACAGGGGGCCACAGCCCCAGCATTTT.

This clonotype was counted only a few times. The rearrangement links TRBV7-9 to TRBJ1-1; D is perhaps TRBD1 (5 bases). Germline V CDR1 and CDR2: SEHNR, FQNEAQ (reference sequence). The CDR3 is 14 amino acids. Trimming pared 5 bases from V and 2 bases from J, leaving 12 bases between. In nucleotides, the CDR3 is TGTGCCAGCAGCGCTGAGGGGCGAAACACTGAAGCTTTCTTT. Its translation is CASSAEGRNTEAFF.

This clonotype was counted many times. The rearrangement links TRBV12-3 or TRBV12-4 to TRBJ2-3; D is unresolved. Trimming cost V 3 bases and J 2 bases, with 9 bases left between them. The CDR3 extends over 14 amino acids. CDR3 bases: TGTGCCAGCAGTTTCGGAACCAACACAGATACGCAGTATTTT. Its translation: CASSFGTNTDTQYF.

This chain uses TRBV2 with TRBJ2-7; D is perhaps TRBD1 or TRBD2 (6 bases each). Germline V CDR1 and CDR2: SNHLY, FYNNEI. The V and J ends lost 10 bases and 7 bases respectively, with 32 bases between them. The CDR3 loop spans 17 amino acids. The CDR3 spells CAIRGPVGGRGRREQYF. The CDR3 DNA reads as TGTGCCATCCGGGGGCCTGTGGGCGGGCGAGGTCGGCGGGAGCAGTACTTC.

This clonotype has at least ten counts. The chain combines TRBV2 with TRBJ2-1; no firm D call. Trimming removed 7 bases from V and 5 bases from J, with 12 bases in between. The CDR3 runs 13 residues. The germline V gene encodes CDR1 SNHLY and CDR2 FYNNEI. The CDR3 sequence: CASTSDGDNEQFF. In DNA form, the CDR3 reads TGTGCCAGCACCTCGGACGGAGACAATGAGCAGTTCTTC.

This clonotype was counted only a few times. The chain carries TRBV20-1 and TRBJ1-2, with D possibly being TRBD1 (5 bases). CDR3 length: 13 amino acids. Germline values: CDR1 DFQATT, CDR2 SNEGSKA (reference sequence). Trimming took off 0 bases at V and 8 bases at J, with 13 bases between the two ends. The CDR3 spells CSARDRVGGGYTF. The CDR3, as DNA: TGCAGTGCTAGAGACAGGGTGGGTGGGGGCTACACCTTC.